The 5 T cell receptor beta chains in this list originate from one sample, sequenced in a study of breast tumors, draining lymph nodes, adjacent tissues (dated by TCRdb to about 2016). The method behind the library was multiplex PCR. The sequencer was an Illumina HiSeq 2000. The public reads were quality trimmed at Q25 with fastp and then assembled into clones with MiXCR by TCRdb, keeping productive beta chains. Identical CDR3 protein sequences are pooled into one entry, listed with their most common genes and DNA. Counted in this sample were approximately 140,000 distinct CDR3 sequences; 32% of them appeared once. Roughly 2.3% of the sample lies in the top ten. The axillary draining lymph nodes of breast cancer patients were the source of the lymph node samples. The sample comprised axillary lymph node tissue. All receptors derive from a female donor with breast cancer. Some clones in this sample may be carry-over from other donors' samples.

The chain employs TRBV20-1 and TRBJ2-3; TRBD1 might be the D (6 bases). From germline, CDR1 is DFQATT and CDR2 SNEGSKA (reference sequence). The CDR3 spans 13 residues. V lost 0 bases and J lost 6, with 10 bases in between. The DNA for the CDR3 is TGCAGTGCTAGAGATATGGGGGCCGATACGCAGTATTTT. Its translation is CSARDMGADTQYF.

A few counts support this clonotype. This chain links TRBV18 with TRBJ2-7; D is unclear. Germline CDR1 is KGHSH and CDR2 is LQKENI. Between the trimmed V and J ends, which lost 2 bases and 5 bases, there was a span of 16 bases. The CDR3 covers 15 residues. The CDR3 reads CASSPSASPGHEQYF. CDR3 nucleotide sequence: TGTGCCAGCTCACCAAGTGCCTCGCCCGGCCACGAGCAGTACTTC.

The rearrangement links TRBV19 to TRBJ2-7, with 12 positions matching TRBD1. With 5 bases clipped from V and 10 bases from J, the junction kept 12 bases outside the gene matches. The CDR3 has 15 amino acids. The germline V gene encodes CDR1 LNHDA and CDR2 SQIVND (reference sequence). The CDR3 bases are TGTGCCAGTAGTGCCCTGGGACAGGGGGCGAATGAACAGTACTTC. The encoded protein is CASSALGQGANEQYF.

This clonotype has a count of ten or more. The chain carries TRBV18 and TRBJ2-7; 10 positions agree with TRBD2. Germline CDR1 KGHSH, CDR2 LQKENI. The CDR3 runs to 14 residues. V dropped 3 bases and J dropped 3; count of bases not matched to a gene: 2. The CDR3 spells CASSPGLADYEQYV. Written as DNA, the CDR3 is TGTGCCAGCTCACCCGGACTAGCGGACTACGAGCAGTACGTC.

This clonotype was counted many times. V and J are TRBV4-1 and TRBJ1-2, with TRBD1 as a possible D gene (5 bases). The CDR3 consists of 13 residues. Germline CDR1 MGHRA, CDR2 YSYEKL. Trimming removed 1 base from V and 4 bases from J, with 7 bases in between. The CDR3 is CASSQVGGYGYTF. Here the CDR3 DNA reads TGCGCCAGCAGCCAAGTGGGGGGCTATGGCTACACCTTC.